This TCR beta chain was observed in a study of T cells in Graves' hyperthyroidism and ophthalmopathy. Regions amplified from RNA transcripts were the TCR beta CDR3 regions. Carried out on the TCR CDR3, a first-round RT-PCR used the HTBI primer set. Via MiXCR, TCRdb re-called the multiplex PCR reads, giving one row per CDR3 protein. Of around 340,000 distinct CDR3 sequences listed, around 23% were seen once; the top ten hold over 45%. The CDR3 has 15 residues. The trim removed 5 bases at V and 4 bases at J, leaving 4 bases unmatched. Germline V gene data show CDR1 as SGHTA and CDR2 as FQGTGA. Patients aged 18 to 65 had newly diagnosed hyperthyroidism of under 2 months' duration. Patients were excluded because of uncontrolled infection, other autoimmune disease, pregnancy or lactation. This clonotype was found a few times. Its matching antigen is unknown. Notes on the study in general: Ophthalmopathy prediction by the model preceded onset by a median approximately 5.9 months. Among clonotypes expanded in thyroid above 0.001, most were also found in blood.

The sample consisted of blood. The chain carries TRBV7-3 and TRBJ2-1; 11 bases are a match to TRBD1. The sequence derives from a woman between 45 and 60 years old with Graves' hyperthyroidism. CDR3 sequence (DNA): TGTGCCAGCAGCAGAGGGACAGGGGGGTACAATGAGCAGTTCTTC. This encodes CASSRGTGGYNEQFF.